A single T cell receptor (beta chain) is shown here with its context. Its antigen is undetermined. This sample is drawn from a study of identical twins. TCRdb used MiXCR to reprocess the 5' RACE reads, holding one entry per CDR3 protein. The sample lists around 500,000 distinct CDR3 sequences, approximately 15% seen once, with over 0.5% in the top ten. Whole-study results and caveats: In cord blood, abundant beta clonotypes had fewer insertions; memory showed no trend.

These records were also assigned to another study, of yellow fever vaccine responses in identical twins.

Material: CD4+ T cells sorted from blood. The receptor comes from a woman in her late teens or twenties in good health.

CDR3: CASSQAPRGKLFF. CDR3 bases: TGTGCCAGCAGCCAAGCCCCCCGAGGAAAACTGTTTTTT. This sequence joins TRBV3-1 and TRBJ1-4; D gene unclear. The germline gives CDR1 LGHDT, CDR2 YNNKEL (reference sequence). The CDR3 is 13 amino acids. Trimming shortened V by 1 base and J by 10 bases, and 10 bases separated the two germline ends.